Listed here are 15 T cell receptor beta chains from one sample, sequenced in a study. In TCRdb, the RT-PCR reads were re-called with MiXCR into one record per CDR3 protein. The sample has more than 550,000 distinct CDR3 sequences; 13% to 15% are singletons. The sample was memory CD4+ T cells from blood. The receptors derive from a female donor in good health, serving as a healthy control.

V usage is TRBV20-1 and J usage is TRBJ1-6, with 8 bases aligning to TRBD1. The trim removed 6 bases at V and 6 bases at J, leaving 7 bases unmatched. This CDR3 spans 14 amino acids. CDR1 and CDR2 (germline): DFQATT, SNEGSKA (reference sequence). CDR3 nucleotide sequence: TGCAGTGCCAAAGGACAGGGCTCTAATTCACCCCTCCACTTT. It is translated as CSAKGQGSNSPLHF.

V usage is TRBV5-6 and J usage is TRBJ2-1, with 7 bases fitting TRBD2. Unmatched junction bases numbered 7, after V lost 2 bases and J lost 5 bases. Looked up from germline, CDR1 is SGHDT and CDR2 is YYEEEE. This CDR3 is built from 15 residues. This chain's CDR3 is CASSFGLLADNEQFF. DNA of the CDR3: TGTGCCAGCAGCTTTGGGTTGCTAGCGGACAATGAGCAGTTCTTC.

This clonotype was counted only a few times. The chain employs TRBV20-1 and TRBJ2-7; a weak D match, TRBD2 (7 bases). The germline V gene has CDR1 DFQATT and CDR2 SNEGSKA (reference sequence). The CDR3 runs 17 residues. The germline V and J ends were trimmed by 6 bases and 5 bases, with 29 bases remaining between them. CDR3 region: CSAPAFIRGADADEQYF. The CDR3 bases are TGCAGTGCGCCCGCTTTTATTCGGGGGGCGGATGCGGACGAGCAGTACTTC.

J is TRBJ1-2 and V is TRBV20-1, with D tentatively TRBD1 (5 bases). The V gene's germline CDR1 is DFQATT and CDR2 SNEGSKA (reference sequence). Trimming removed 6 bases at V and 6 bases at J, with 11 bases between. This CDR3 has 11 amino acids. CDR3: CSAGRENGYTF. CDR3 DNA: TGCAGTGCGGGCAGGGAGAATGGCTACACCTTC.

The V call is TRBV6-5, the J call TRBJ1-1; 7 nucleotides align to TRBD1. This CDR3 is built from 13 residues. With V trimmed by 6 bases and J by 8 bases, 9 bases remained unmatched. The germline V gene encodes CDR1 MNHEY and CDR2 SVGAGI. DNA for the CDR3: TGTGCCAGCAGCCAAGGGACAGTACCGGAAGCTTTCTTT. Amino acids: CASSQGTVPEAFF.

This clonotype was detected a few times. This sequence joins TRBV2 and TRBJ1-5, with a possible D match to TRBD1 (6 bases). Trimming pared 4 bases from V and 3 bases from J, leaving 10 bases between. The germline V gene encodes CDR1 SNHLY and CDR2 FYNNEI. The CDR3 consists of 14 residues. The CDR3 DNA reads TGTGCCAGCAGTGCAGGACAGCTCAATCAGCCCCAGCATTTT. Protein product: CASSAGQLNQPQHF.

This clonotype was observed at least ten times. The chain couples TRBV6-5 to TRBJ2-6; D is unresolved. The CDR3 contains 16 residues. Germline V gene sequence: CDR1 MNHEY, CDR2 SVGAGI. V was cut by 0 bases and J by 2 bases, with 8 bases left in between. The chain's CDR3 is CASSYSADPGANVLTF. Written as DNA, the CDR3 is TGTGCCAGCAGTTACTCGGCAGACCCTGGGGCCAACGTCCTGACTTTC.

This clonotype appeared a few times. The chain joins TRBV10-3 to TRBJ1-1; D gene uncertain. The germline V and J ends were trimmed by 6 bases and 1 base, with 9 bases remaining between them. In germline, CDR1 is ENHRY, CDR2 SYGVKD. The CDR3 loop spans 13 amino acids. The CDR3 nucleotides are TGTGCCATCAGAATGACGGAGAACACTGAAGCTTTCTTT. Protein sequence: CAIRMTENTEAFF.

In this sample, this clonotype turned up a few times. The chain has TRBV23-1 and TRBJ2-2; D possibly matches TRBD1 or TRBD2 (5 bases each). TRBV23-1 is known as an ORF, though its function is uncertain. Deletions cut 3 bases from V and 3 bases from J, with 14 bases between. This CDR3 spans 16 amino acids. The DNA for the CDR3 is TGCGCCAGCAGTCACGCCCTGGGGGATGACACCGGGGAGCTGTTTTTT. Protein product: CASSHALGDDTGELFF.

This clonotype was observed a few times. The chain couples TRBV27 to TRBJ2-7, with D perhaps TRBD1 or TRBD2 (6 bases each). Looked up from germline, CDR1 is MNHEY and CDR2 is SMNVEV (reference sequence). CDR3 size: 15 residues. Trimming cost V 5 bases and J 2 bases, with 16 bases left between them. CDR3 nucleotides: TGTGCCAGCAGTCCTCGTGGGGGGCGGGCCTACGAGCAGTACTTC. The encoded protein is CASSPRGGRAYEQYF.

This clonotype has a count of ten or more. The CDR3 spells CASSYRSGLYEQYF. CDR3 bases: TGTGCCAGCAGTTACCGGTCCGGGCTCTACGAGCAGTACTTC. The chain combines TRBV6-5 with TRBJ2-7; D ambiguous. V lost 2 bases and J lost 3, with 11 bases in between. This CDR3 spans 14 amino acids. Germline lookup yields CDR1 MNHEY and CDR2 SVGAGI.

A few counts support this clonotype. The chain links TRBV20-1 to TRBJ1-5; D unresolved. Germline values: CDR1 DFQATT, CDR2 SNEGSKA (reference sequence). The CDR3 extends over 13 amino acids. Trimming cost V 5 bases and J 3 bases, with 11 bases left between them. CDR3 coding DNA: TGCAGTGCTTACAACACGGACAATCAGCCCCAGCATTTT. Its translation is CSAYNTDNQPQHF.

This clonotype occurred many times. J is TRBJ1-4 and V is TRBV7-9, with D perhaps matching TRBD1 (5 bases). Germline V gene sequence: CDR1 SEHNR, CDR2 FQNEAQ (reference sequence). CDR3 length: 15 residues. Trimming removed 1 base at V and 8 bases at J, with 14 bases between. The CDR3, as DNA: TGTGCCAGCAGCTTAGGGTCAGGGCGCCTCGAAAAACTGTTTTTT. Its protein is CASSLGSGRLEKLFF.

The chain employs TRBV7-9 and TRBJ2-7; 10 nucleotides match TRBD2. The CDR3 extends over 14 amino acids. The V gene's germline CDR1 is SEHNR and CDR2 FQNEAQ (reference sequence). Germline trimming cut 3 bases from V and 5 bases from J; bases unmatched to any gene: 4. This CDR3 reads CASSLLAGVDEQYF. The CDR3 bases are TGTGCCAGCAGCTTGCTAGCGGGAGTAGACGAGCAGTACTTC.

CDR3: CAGRIRGLTYGYTF. In DNA form, the CDR3 reads TGTGCCGGAAGAATTAGGGGCTTAACGTATGGCTACACCTTC. The chain combines TRBV30 with TRBJ1-2; tentatively, D is TRBD1 (5 bases). Trimming left V 8 bases short and J 5 bases short, with 21 bases between. The CDR3 is 14 amino acids. Per germline, CDR1 GTSNPN and CDR2 SVGIG (reference sequence).